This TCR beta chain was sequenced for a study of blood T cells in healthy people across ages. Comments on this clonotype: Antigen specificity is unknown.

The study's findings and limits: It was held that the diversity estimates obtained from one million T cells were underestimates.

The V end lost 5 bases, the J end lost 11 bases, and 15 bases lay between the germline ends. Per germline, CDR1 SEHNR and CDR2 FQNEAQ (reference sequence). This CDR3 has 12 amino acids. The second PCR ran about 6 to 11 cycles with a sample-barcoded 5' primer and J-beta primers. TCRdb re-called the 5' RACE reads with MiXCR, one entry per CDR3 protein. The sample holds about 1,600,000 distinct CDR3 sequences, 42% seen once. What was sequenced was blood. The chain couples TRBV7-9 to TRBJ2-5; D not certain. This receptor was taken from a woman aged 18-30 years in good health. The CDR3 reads CASSPIVDEQYF. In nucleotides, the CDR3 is TGTGCCAGCAGCCCTATTGTGGATGAGCAGTACTTC.